This note documents a single T cell receptor (beta chain) sequence. What antigen it recognizes has not been identified. One base away there is no much larger clone; base qualities are not given. The sample belongs to a study of blood T cell repertoires in COVID-19 (dated by TCRdb to the early 2020s). Background on the whole study: Collaborator samples came from the United States, Italy and Spain and covered acute and convalescent phases of COVID-19. The repertoires were made available in a free public database intended to serve as a resource for research on the immune response to SARS-CoV-2. The dataset comprised deeply sampled blood TCRbeta repertoires from subjects exposed to, actively infected with, or recovered from COVID-19. The samples were drawn from the first 160 participants of the ongoing ImmuneRACE study and from roughly 1,300 subjects provided by 6 global collaborators. The material from the prospective study consisted of cDNA or gDNA derived from T cells, B-cell-depleted T cells, or PBMCs. HLA class I and class II types, where available, came from metadata supplied by the sample provider rather than from assay-based typing. Nearly every sample came with metadata listing a de-identified subject ID, COVID-19 status, age in years and sex. Here is what the overall study found, with its caveats: The quantity of clinical and demographic metadata differed by source and by participant and was supplied without curation.

Each collaborating institution followed its own protocols to collect whole blood in K2EDTA tubes. For TCRbeta analysis, collaborators shipped samples in one of three forms: frozen whole blood, isolated PBMCs, or DNA extracted from either of those sample types. CDR1 and CDR2 are read off the germline V gene as SGHRS and YFSETQ. V loses 0 bases, J loses 1 base, and the germline ends lie 10 bases apart. The CDR3 runs 15 residues from the cysteine to the phenylalanine. The CDR3 DNA has 45 bases and is translated from base 1. TCRbeta CDR3 regions were amplified from genomic DNA by means of the immunoSEQ Assay, a bias-controlled multiplex PCR. Regarding the original processing steps: Nucleated cell counts per sample were estimated from amplification of reference gene primers within the assay. To quantify the absolute abundance of each unique TCRbeta CDR3 rearrangement, sequence reads were collapsed and filtered. For each sample, productive Simpson clonality was calculated as the square root of Simpson's diversity index over productive rearrangements. This immuneACCESS table, as held by TCRdb, lists in-frame sequences with V and J called but not all clones. Of the missing ones, under half trace to an unresolved V gene in checked studies; the others have no known cause. The D gene and trimming were derived from the DNA, and the V and J assignments and clone size from that table. Within this sample are some 26,000 clones, with around 72% of them counted one time only. Of the sample, 43% is held by the ten largest clones.

The chain is encoded by TRBV5-1 joined to TRBJ2-5; the D gene assignment is ambiguous. The clonotype was recovered from a woman over 75 with acute or convalescent COVID-19. The sequencing sample was made of peripheral blood. The bases read TGCGCCAGCAGCTTGGCCCCTGCGCCCCAAGAGACCCAGTACTTC. This gives the protein CASSLAPAPQETQYF. This CDR3, with the reference TRBV5-1 and TRBJ2-5 proteins standing in past its ends, gives the full variable domain KAGVTQTPRYLIKTRGQQVTLSCSPISGHRSVSWYQQTPGQGLQFLFEYFSETQRNKGNFPGRFSGRQFSNSRSEMNVSTLELGDSALYLCASSLAPAPQETQYFGPGTRLLVL.